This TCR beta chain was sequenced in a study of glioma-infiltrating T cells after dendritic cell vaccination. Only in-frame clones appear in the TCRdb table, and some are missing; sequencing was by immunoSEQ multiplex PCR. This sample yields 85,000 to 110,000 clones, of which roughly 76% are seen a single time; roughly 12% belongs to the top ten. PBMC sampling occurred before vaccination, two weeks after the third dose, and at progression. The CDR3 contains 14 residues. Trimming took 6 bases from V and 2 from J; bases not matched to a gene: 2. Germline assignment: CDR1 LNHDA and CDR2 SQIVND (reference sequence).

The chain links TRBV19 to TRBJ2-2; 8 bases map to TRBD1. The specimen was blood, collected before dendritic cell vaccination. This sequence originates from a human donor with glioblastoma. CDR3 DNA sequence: TGTGCCAGTAGGGGGACAGGAAACACCGGGGAGCTGTTTTTT. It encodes CASRGTGNTGELFF.